One and the same sample provided the 11 T cell receptor beta chains below, sequenced in a study of blood T cell repertoires in COVID-19 (dated by TCRdb to the early 2020s). The protocol used for the library was the immunoSEQ multiplex PCR assay. In TCRdb, the immuneACCESS table is reduced to in-frame sequences with V and J assigned. These tables do not hold every clone; where another copy was compared, an unresolved V gene accounts for under half, and the others remain unexplained. The sample contains 150,000 to 200,000 clones, around 79% of them found a single time. The ten largest clonotypes hold roughly 12% of the sample. The sequenced sample was peripheral blood. These receptors all come from a man over 45 who had recovered from COVID-19.

This chain joins TRBV5-1 and TRBJ2-7; 11 nucleotides align to TRBD1. The CDR3 is 15 amino acids. Losses at the gene ends were 5 bases for V and 2 bases for J; bases not matched to a gene: 6. The germline CDR1 and CDR2 sequences are SGHRS and YFSETQ. CDR3 region: CASSVGGQGAYEQYF. CDR3 coding DNA: TGCGCCAGCAGTGTTGGGGGACAGGGGGCCTACGAGCAGTACTTC.

This rearrangement joins TRBV29-1 to TRBJ2-5; D not resolved. Germline lookup yields CDR1 SQVTM and CDR2 ANQGSEA. V dropped 2 bases and J dropped 1 base, with 8 bases sitting between them. This CDR3 is 13 amino acids long. This CDR3 reads CSVEWSVQETQYF. The CDR3 DNA is TGCAGCGTTGAATGGTCGGTCCAAGAGACCCAGTACTTC.

This clone was seen only a few times. The chain recombines TRBV12-3 or TRBV12-4 with TRBJ1-1; D may be TRBD1 (5 bases). The CDR3 covers 13 residues. Trimming took off 5 bases at V and 7 bases at J, with 14 bases between the two ends. Written as DNA, the CDR3 is TGTGCCAGCAGTCGACCAGGGATTGGTGAAGCTTTCTTT. Translating it yields CASSRPGIGEAFF.

The V and J genes are TRBV11-3 and TRBJ2-2; D call uncertain. The V gene's germline CDR1 is SGHNT and CDR2 YENEEA. The ends were cut back, 8 bases at V and 1 base at J, with 11 bases in the middle. The CDR3 length is 14 residues. The CDR3 spells CASSSRRNTGELFF. Here the CDR3 DNA reads TGTGCCAGCTCAAGTAGGAGGAACACCGGGGAGCTGTTTTTT.

V is TRBV28 and J is TRBJ1-4, with D possibly matching TRBD1 (6 bases). From germline, CDR1 is MDHEN and CDR2 SYDVKM. Trimming left V 4 bases short and J 4 bases short, with 13 bases between. This CDR3 is 15 amino acids long. CDR3 region: CASSSPGHRNEKLFF. CDR3 DNA sequence: TGTGCCAGCAGTTCCCCGGGACACCGTAATGAAAAACTGTTTTTT.

The chain couples TRBV5-3 to TRBJ1-1; unclear D gene. TRBV5-3 is reported as an ORF; its role is uncertain. V was shortened by 0 bases and J by 2 bases, with 8 bases between the two germline ends. This CDR3 has 14 amino acids. This CDR3 is CARSLGQLNTEAFF. The CDR3 DNA follows: TGTGCCAGAAGCTTGGGACAACTTAACACTGAAGCTTTCTTT.

The genes are TRBV4-3 and TRBJ2-5; maybe TRBD1 (5 bases). The CDR3 has 15 amino acids. Germline values: CDR1 LGHNA, CDR2 YSLEER. V was clipped by 1 base and J by 1 base, with 10 bases between them. The DNA of the CDR3 is TGCGCCAGCAGCCAAGGGGCTAGGGGCCAAGAGACCCAGTACTTC. Amino acids: CASSQGARGQETQYF.

The rearrangement uses TRBV7-7 and TRBJ2-2, with TRBD2 identical over 9 bases. The CDR3 length is 16 residues. The junction had 9 bases not matched to a gene; V was cut back by 4 bases and J by 6 bases. Germline-derived CDR1 and CDR2 are SSHAT and FNYEAQ (reference sequence). In nucleotides, the CDR3 is TGTGCCAGCAGCTCCTCGACTAGCGGAGACGCCGGGGAGCTGTTTTTT. Its protein product is CASSSSTSGDAGELFF.

The V call is TRBV27, the J call TRBJ2-5; D possibly corresponds to TRBD2 (6 bases). Looked up from germline, CDR1 is MNHEY and CDR2 is SMNVEV (reference sequence). Trimming took 8 bases from V and 5 from J, leaving 21 bases between them. This CDR3 spans 15 amino acids. The CDR3 nucleotides read TGTGCCAGCCTCAGTTCCCGGGGGTCGGGTGAGACCCAGTACTTC. Its protein product is CASLSSRGSGETQYF.

J is TRBJ1-4 and V is TRBV18; TRBD1 is a possible D gene (6 bases). Trimming removed 2 bases from V and 6 bases from J, with 10 bases in between. CDR1 is KGHSH and CDR2 is LQKENI in the germline V gene. The CDR3 loop spans 14 amino acids. CDR3 protein: CASSPRTDYEKLFF. CDR3 in DNA: TGTGCCAGCTCACCAAGGACAGACTATGAAAAACTGTTTTTT.

The V call is TRBV7-2, the J call TRBJ1-2; D is uncertain. Trimming removed 2 bases from V and 8 bases from J, with 15 bases in between. The CDR3 covers 14 residues. Germline V lookup: CDR1 SGHTA, CDR2 FQGNSA. As DNA, the CDR3 is TGTGCCAGCAGCTTACCTACACTTGAGCGGGGCTACACCTTC. Amino acid sequence: CASSLPTLERGYTF.